This TCR beta chain was identified in a study of blood T cell repertoires in COVID-19. About the research overall: Acute and convalescent COVID-19 samples came from the United States, Italy and Spain.

Patients of the Seattle cohort, enrolled during active infection, were followed longitudinally. Assay: immunoSEQ multiplex PCR; the TCRdb copy retains only in-frame clones and omits some. The sample consists of around 270,000 clones, about 90% of them appearing once. The TCR was taken from a person under 35 with COVID-19, enrolled during active disease. Sequencing was carried out using peripheral blood.

The CDR3 sequence: CASSYSLGRSYTF. CDR3 DNA: TGTGCCAGCAGTTACTCGTTAGGGAGGAGCTACACCTTC. This chain links TRBV6-2 or TRBV6-3 with TRBJ1-2; D remains unclear. The V end was cut by 0 bases, the J end by 9 bases, with 11 bases between. Germline CDR1 and CDR2: MNHEY and SVGEGT. CDR3 size: 13 residues.